The present T cell receptor (beta chain) was sequenced within a study of T-cell reconstitution after alpha-beta-depleted transplantation in children. The CDR3 spans 16 residues. V lost 2 bases and J lost 6, with 20 bases in between. CDR1 and CDR2 from the germline V gene are DFQATT and SNEGSKA (reference sequence). A TCRbeta library incorporating unique molecular identifiers was prepared. TCRdb itself ran the PCR reads through MiXCR, one entry per CDR3 protein. The sample holds around 680,000 distinct CDR3 sequences; approximately 16% are singletons and the top ten take over 0.95%. This clonotype originated in a human donor who donated a stem cell graft to a child with acute myeloid leukemia. Specimen: PBMCs from the stem cell graft donor, collected from the stem cell graft. The chain is built from TRBV20-1 and TRBJ1-3, with a weak D call TRBD1 (6 bases). In DNA, the CDR3 is TGCAGTGCTAGACTGGGGGCAGGTGAAATTCTAAACACCATATATTTT. Its translation is CSARLGAGEILNTIYF.